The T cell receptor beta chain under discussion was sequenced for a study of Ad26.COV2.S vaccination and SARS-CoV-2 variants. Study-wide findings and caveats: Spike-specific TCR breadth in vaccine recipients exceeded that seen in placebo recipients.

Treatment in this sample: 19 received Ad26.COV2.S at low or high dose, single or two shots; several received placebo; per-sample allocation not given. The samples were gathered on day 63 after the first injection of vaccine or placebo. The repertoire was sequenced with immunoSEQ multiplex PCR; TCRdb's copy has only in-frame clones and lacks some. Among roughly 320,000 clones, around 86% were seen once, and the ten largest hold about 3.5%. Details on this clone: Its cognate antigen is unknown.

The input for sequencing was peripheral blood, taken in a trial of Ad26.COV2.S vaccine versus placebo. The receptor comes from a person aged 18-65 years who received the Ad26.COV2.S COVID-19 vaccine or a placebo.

The DNA for the CDR3 is TGCGCCAGCAGCCAAGATATCGGGGACCCCGGGGAGCTGTTTTTT. Translating gives CASSQDIGDPGELFF. V is TRBV4-3 and J is TRBJ2-2, with D perhaps given as TRBD1 or TRBD2 (5 bases each). This CDR3 region has 15 residues. CDR1 is LGHNA, CDR2 YSLEER, per germline. V was shortened by 0 bases and J by 6 bases, with 11 bases between the two germline ends.